This T cell receptor beta chain derives from a study of T cell responses to AZD1222 COVID-19 vaccine. As for this clone: Its antigen remains unidentified.

Profiled with immunoSEQ multiplex PCR; TCRdb holds only in-frame clones, not every one. The data show over 70,000 clones, around 90% seen once. CDR3 length: 14 amino acids. Trimming removed 5 bases from V and 3 bases from J; junction bases left unmatched: 4. Germline V lookup: CDR1 MNHEY, CDR2 SMNVEV (reference sequence). General observations from the study: Reports indicate that nearly half of spike-specific TCRs are directed at unmutated variant regions. Dominant at 160-218 and 743-854, vaccine-associated CD4 TCRs also spanned spike. Repertoires were sampled only after the peak T cell response. In a largely white British group with more females than males, clonal diversity was possibly underestimated.

Sequencing was performed on peripheral blood, taken on day 0 of MenACWY control vaccination. The origin of this receptor is an adult in good health. The chain links TRBV27 to TRBJ2-1; 7 bases match TRBD2. CDR3 sequence reads: CASSPRDYYNEQFF. The CDR3 coding sequence is TGTGCCAGCAGTCCTCGGGACTACTACAATGAGCAGTTCTTC.